Below are 2 T cell receptor beta chains sequenced from a single sample in a study of cytomegalovirus exposure and HLA in healthy donors. The PCR had 60 Vbeta and 13 Jbeta primers. Clones were sequenced by immunoSEQ multiplex PCR, and TCRdb holds only the in-frame ones, with some missing. The table has 150,000 to 200,000 clones, roughly four fifths seen once. The sequenced sample consisted of PBMCs. All receptors come from a woman aged 50 to 60 in good health and CMV-seronegative.

The chain couples TRBV19 to TRBJ2-6, with a possible D match to TRBD2 (6 bases). Germline loops: CDR1 LNHDA, CDR2 SQIVND (reference sequence). With 3 bases removed from V and 5 bases from J, the gap between germline ends came to 11 bases. The CDR3 extends over 15 amino acids. CDR3: CASSMEGTRANVLTF. The CDR3 DNA is TGTGCCAGTAGTATGGAGGGGACGAGGGCCAACGTCCTGACTTTC. Full variable domain (missing parts from reference TRBV19 and TRBJ2-6): DGGITQSPKYLFRKEGQNVTLSCEQNLNHDAMYWYRQDPGQGLRLIYYSQIVNDFQKGDIAEGYSVSREKKESFPLTVTSAQKNPTAFYLCASSMEGTRANVLTFGAGSRLTVL.

This sequence joins TRBV7-6 and TRBJ2-7; 7 bases fit TRBD1. This CDR3 region has 14 residues. From germline, CDR1 is SGHVS and CDR2 FNYEAQ. V dropped 0 bases and J dropped 5; count of bases not matched to a gene: 4. CDR3 in amino acids: CASSLAGGFDEQYF. DNA of the CDR3: TGTGCCAGCAGCTTAGCAGGGGGCTTCGACGAGCAGTACTTC.